The 25 T cell receptor beta chains in this list originate from one sample, sequenced in a study of tumor-infiltrating lymphocytes in primary liver carcinoma (dated by TCRdb to the late 2010s). Total RNA and DNA were co-extracted from roughly 18-30 mg of bulk tissue with the AllPrep DNA/RNA mini kit, without cell sorting. TCRdb names Illumina HiSeq 2500 as the instrument used. A constant-region primer and ProtoScript II reverse transcriptase were used to reverse-transcribe TCRbeta-specific cDNA from roughly 0.5 ug total RNA. Construction of the TCRbeta libraries relied on three nested rounds of multiplex PCR, following a slightly modified ARM-PCR procedure. The first two PCR rounds used multiplex TRBV1-TRBV30 forward primers with a Cbeta reverse primer, each for approximately 11 cycles. Starting from the raw public reads, TCRdb applied fastp trimming at Q25, assembled clones with MiXCR and retained in-frame beta chains. Identical CDR3 proteins give one entry, which carries the most common genes and DNA. For this sample there are 90,000 to 150,000 distinct CDR3 sequences; around 70% appear just once. 8.1% of the sample is in the top ten clones.

The sequenced sample consisted of tumor-adjacent normal liver tissue. These receptors came from a woman aged 55-70 years with primary liver carcinoma and hepatitis B virus infection.

As to this clonotype: The CDR3 carries no conserved terminal phenylalanine or tryptophan, so it likely arises from a read error. This chain connects TRBV6-6 to TRBJ2-1, with D tentatively TRBD2 (6 bases). The CDR3 is made up of 14 amino acids. Per the germline V gene, CDR1 is MNHNY and CDR2 is SVGAGI (reference sequence). Here the CDR3 reads CASTHGGPYDEQFL. The CDR3 DNA reads as TGTGCCAGCACCCACGGGGGTCCCTACGATGAGCAGTTCTTA.

V is TRBV29-1 and J is TRBJ1-2; 9 nucleotides match TRBD1. Germline CDR1 SQVTM, CDR2 ANQGSEA. J gave up 5 bases and V 6 bases, and 7 bases lay outside the gene matches. The CDR3 length is 13 residues. The CDR3 protein is CSVVNGTGYGYTF. CDR3 bases: TGCAGCGTAGTGAACGGGACAGGGTATGGCTACACCTTC.

The chain uses TRBV20-1 and TRBJ2-7; 10 bases line up with TRBD2. Per the germline V gene, CDR1 is DFQATT and CDR2 is SNEGSKA (reference sequence). The CDR3 totals 14 residues. Trimming at V came to 6 bases and at J to 0 bases, leaving 5 bases not matched to a gene. CDR3 in DNA: TGCAGTGCCGTAGCGGGAGGACCCTCCTACGAGCAGTACTTC. Translating it yields CSAVAGGPSYEQYF.

In the case of this clonotype: The junction departs from germline at one end; a sequencing error may be responsible. CDR3 protein: CRVGVGGSFF. CDR3 sequence (DNA): TGCAGGGTTGGAGTGGGAGGTTCCTTCTTC. The chain combines TRBV29-1 with TRBJ2-1, with a weak D call TRBD2 (6 bases). From germline, CDR1 is SQVTM and CDR2 ANQGSEA. The CDR3 has 10 amino acids.

As to this clonotype: The conserved phenylalanine or tryptophan normally closing the CDR3 is absent here, so this likely arose from a read error. The rearrangement joins TRBV6-1 to TRBJ2-3; a weak D match, TRBD1 (5 bases). Germline V lookup: CDR1 MNHNS, CDR2 SASEGT. CDR3 length: 14 residues. CDR3 region: CAGRVPSNTDTQYY. The CDR3 DNA sequence: TGTGCCGGCAGGGTCCCGTCAAACACAGATACGCAGTATTAT.

Of note for this clonotype: One end of the junction is discordant with germline, which a read error may explain. The chain uses TRBV11-2 and TRBJ2-7, with a tentative D call TRBD1 (5 bases). CDR1 and CDR2 (germline): SGHAT, FQNNGV. CDR3 length: 15 amino acids. The CDR3 DNA reads as TGTGCCAGTAGCTTTCAAGCTACCACAGGCTACGAGCAGCACTTC. It yields the protein CASSFQATTGYEQHF.

Of note for this clonotype: Given the absence of the conserved phenylalanine or tryptophan at the CDR3 end, a read error is likely. Here the CDR3 DNA reads TGTGCCAGCTGTTATGGGACGCACGATGGCTACACCTTG. Translating it yields CASCYGTHDGYTL. The V gene is TRBV6-5, the J gene TRBJ1-2; a possible D gene is TRBD1 (5 bases). The CDR3 is 13 residues long. From germline, CDR1 is MNHEY and CDR2 SVGAGI.

Notes on this clonotype: A much larger clone lies one base from this, so it may be a read error. V is TRBV7-9 and J is TRBJ2-3, with D perhaps matching TRBD2 (6 bases). Germline V gene lookup returns CDR1 SEHNR and CDR2 FQNEAQ (reference sequence). The CDR3 runs to 15 residues. CDR3 in DNA: TGTGCCAGCTGCTTAGGAGGGTCTAGCACAGATACGCAGTATTTT. Amino acids: CASCLGGSSTDTQYF.

Of note for this clonotype: Being one base from a much bigger clone, this may be a read error. The chain employs TRBV28 and TRBJ2-1; perhaps TRBD1 as D (5 bases). The germline V gene has CDR1 MDHEN and CDR2 SYDVKM. The CDR3 runs to 15 residues. Trimming stripped 4 bases from V and 10 bases from J, with 20 bases between. The CDR3 loop is CASSSTGWNYYEQFF. The CDR3 nucleotides are TGTGCCAGCAGTTCAACAGGTTGGAACTACTACGAGCAGTTCTTC.

The gene calls are TRBV2 and TRBJ2-1, with a weak D call TRBD1 (6 bases). Trimming took off 11 bases at V and 2 bases at J, with 13 bases between the two ends. CDR3 length: 13 amino acids. Germline CDR1 is SNHLY and CDR2 is FYNNEI. CDR3 nucleotides: TGTGCCGGTCACAGGGACCCCTACAATGAGCAGTTCTTC. Translation gives CAGHRDPYNEQFF.

The chain couples TRBV12-3 or TRBV12-4 to TRBJ1-1; 9 bases align to TRBD1. The CDR3 contains 15 residues. The CDR3: CVISFSTGGQTEAFF. CDR3 nucleotides: TGTGTCATCAGTTTTAGCACAGGGGGCCAAACTGAAGCTTTCTTT.

In the case of this clonotype: Its ends do not fully match the called genes, so a read error is possible. The J gene is TRBJ2-5, the V gene TRBV29-1, with 7 bases identical to TRBD1. Germline V gives CDR1 SQVTM, CDR2 ANQGSEA. The CDR3 is 13 residues long. The CDR3: CSDTGQRQETQYF. DNA of the CDR3: TGCAGCGATACGGGACAGCGCCAAGAGACCCAATACTTC.

Here the CDR3 reads CSASTQGYGYTF. Here the CDR3 DNA reads TGCAGTGCTAGCACACAGGGGTATGGCTACACCTTC. The rearrangement links TRBV20-1 to TRBJ1-2; TRBD1 matches 7 bases. The CDR3 loop spans 12 amino acids. Germline V gene lookup returns CDR1 DFQATT and CDR2 SNEGSKA (reference sequence). Trimming cost V 3 bases and J 5 bases; bases outside gene matches: 3.

Concerning this clonotype itself: Its ends do not fully match the called genes, so a read error is possible. This chain uses TRBV7-9 with TRBJ2-1, with D hard to call. The CDR3 extends over 14 amino acids. Germline CDR1 and CDR2: SEHNR and FQNEAQ (reference sequence). CDR3 nucleotides: TGTGCCAGCAGCTTTATAAGCTCCTACAATGTGCAGTTCTTC. Its translation: CASSFISSYNVQFF.

This clonotype was detected once. One end of the junction does not line up with germline, which may come from a read error. This sequence joins TRBV12-3 or TRBV12-4 and TRBJ2-3; 9 nucleotides align to TRBD2. This CDR3 has 16 amino acids. As DNA, the CDR3 is TGTGCCAGCAGGCAACAGGGACTAGCTCGAACATATACGCAGTATTTC. It translates to CASRQQGLARTYTQYF.

Turning to this clonotype: One end of the junction fails to match germline, which may point to a read error. J is TRBJ2-7 and V is TRBV4-1; D gene unclear. CDR3 length: 17 amino acids. CDR1 and CDR2 from the germline V gene are MGHRA and YSYEKL. The CDR3 DNA reads TGCCCCAGCAGCCAAGACCGCGACGGAGTTGGGACCTACGAGCAGTACTTC. The encoded protein is CPSSQDRDGVGTYEQYF.

Remarks on this clonotype: One end of the junction does not line up with germline, which may come from a read error. V usage is TRBV6-5 and J usage is TRBJ2-3, with D perhaps matching TRBD2 (5 bases). The CDR3 consists of 14 residues. CDR1 and CDR2 from the germline V gene are MNHEY and SVGAGI. Here the CDR3 DNA reads TGTGTCAGCATCAGGTTATCGGGGTTAGATACGCAGTATTTT. As protein: CVSIRLSGLDTQYF.

This clonotype is a singleton in its sample. A much larger clone sits a single nucleotide away, making a read error possible. The chain combines TRBV5-1 with TRBJ1-4; TRBD1 is a possible D gene (6 bases). V gave up 4 bases and J gave up 5 bases, with 21 bases separating them. Per the germline V gene, CDR1 is SGHRS and CDR2 is YFSETQ. The length of the CDR3 is 17 residues. CDR3 amino acids: CASSVVSPGTRNEKLFF. CDR3 nucleotides: TGCGCCAGCAGCGTAGTAAGTCCCGGGACAAGAAATGAAAAACTGTTTTTT.

By proportion, this clonotype is medium-sized. This sequence joins TRBV30 and TRBJ2-1; D could derive from TRBD1 or TRBD2 (6 bases each). This CDR3 contains 21 residues. Germline V CDR1 and CDR2: GTSNPN, SVGIG (reference sequence). Trimming removed 0 bases from V and 0 bases from J, with 27 bases in between. This chain's CDR3 is CAWSVVEGDKRARSSYNEQFF. The CDR3 DNA is TGTGCCTGGAGTGTGGTTGAGGGGGACAAGCGGGCACGGAGCTCCTACAATGAGCAGTTCTTC.

Remarks on this clonotype: Given a much more abundant clone one base away, this may be a read error. The V call is TRBV7-9, the J call TRBJ2-3; TRBD2 matches at 9 bases. Germline V gene data show CDR1 as SEHNR and CDR2 as FQNEAQ (reference sequence). The CDR3 runs 17 residues. CDR3 sequence (DNA): TGTGCCAGCAGCCCTCTCGACGGGGGGACTAGCACAGATACGCTGTATTTT. Its protein product is CASSPLDGGTSTDTLYF.

As regards this clonotype: This sequence may be a read error, since a much larger clone differs from it by one base. The gene calls are TRBV28 and TRBJ2-5; 11 nucleotides match TRBD1. Germline-derived CDR1 and CDR2 are MDHEN and SYDVKM. CDR3 length: 16 residues. Unmatched junction bases numbered 7, after V lost 7 bases and J lost 0 bases. CDR3 DNA: TGTGCCAGCATCCGTAGGGACAGGGGGTACCAAGAGACCCAGTACTTC. Translating gives CASIRRDRGYQETQYF.

Remarks on this clonotype: In this CDR3 the conserved last residue, phenylalanine or tryptophan, is missing, so a read error is likely. V and J are TRBV11-2 and TRBJ2-7; the D is unclear. This CDR3 spans 14 amino acids. Germline V gene lookup returns CDR1 SGHAT and CDR2 FQNNGV. CDR3 sequence reads: CAGSLAWRAYEQYL. The CDR3 DNA is TGTGCCGGCAGCTTAGCATGGAGAGCCTACGAGCAGTACCTC.

This clonotype was counted at least ten times. The gene calls are TRBV28 and TRBJ2-7; D gene ambiguous. V was trimmed by 5 bases and J by 2 bases, leaving 10 bases between them. CDR3 size: 13 residues. Germline CDR1 MDHEN, CDR2 SYDVKM. The DNA of the CDR3 is TGTGCCAGCAGTCCCCCGGACCCCTACGAGCAGTACTTC. Its translation is CASSPPDPYEQYF.

In its sample, this clonotype was seen many times. The chain links TRBV14 to TRBJ2-7; D gene unclear. Germline V CDR1 and CDR2: SGHDN, FVKESK. The CDR3 is 12 residues long. Trimming removed 4 bases from V and 3 bases from J, with 7 bases in between. CDR3 amino acids: CASSPHNYEQYF. The DNA for the CDR3 is TGTGCCAGCAGCCCGCACAACTACGAGCAGTACTTC.

This clonotype was picked up one time. Given a much more abundant clone one base away, this may be a read error. The chain couples TRBV6-1 to TRBJ2-1; D may be TRBD2 (7 bases). Between the trimmed V and J ends, which lost 8 bases and 8 bases, there was a span of 22 bases. Germline V gene lookup returns CDR1 MNHNS and CDR2 SASEGT. This CDR3 is built from 15 residues. CDR3 loop: CASGGASRLQYEQFF. CDR3 bases: TGTGCCAGCGGGGGGGCTAGCCGGCTACAATATGAGCAGTTCTTC.